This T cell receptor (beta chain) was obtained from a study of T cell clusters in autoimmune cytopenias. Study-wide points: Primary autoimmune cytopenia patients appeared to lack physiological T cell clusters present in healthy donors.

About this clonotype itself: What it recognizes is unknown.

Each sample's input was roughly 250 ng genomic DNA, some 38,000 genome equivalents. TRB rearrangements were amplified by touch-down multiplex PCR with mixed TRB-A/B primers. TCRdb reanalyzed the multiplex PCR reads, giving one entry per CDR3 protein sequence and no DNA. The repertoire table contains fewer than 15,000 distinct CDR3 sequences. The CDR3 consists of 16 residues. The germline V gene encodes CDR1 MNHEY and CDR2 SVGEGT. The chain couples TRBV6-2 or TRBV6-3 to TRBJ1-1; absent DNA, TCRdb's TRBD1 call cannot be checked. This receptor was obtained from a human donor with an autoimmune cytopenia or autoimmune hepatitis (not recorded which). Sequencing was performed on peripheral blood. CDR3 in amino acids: CASKASQGAGYTEAFF.